This TCR beta chain was obtained from a study of T cells in Graves' hyperthyroidism and ophthalmopathy. Study-level findings and limits: Onset of ophthalmopathy came a median approximately 6.9 months after the model predicted it. Clonotypes that were expanded in thyroid above 0.001 mostly appeared in blood too.

The CDR3 regions of TCR beta were amplified from RNA transcripts. The TCR CDR3 was amplified in a first-round RT-PCR using the HTBI primer set. MiXCR, run by TCRdb on the multiplex PCR reads, gives a single entry per CDR3 protein. The data contain over 650,000 distinct CDR3 sequences, 45% of them seen just once; the ten biggest clones take up under 8.5%. A patient was excluded if there was uncontrolled infection, other autoimmune disease, pregnancy or lactation. Each diagnosis drew on symptoms, thyroxine, TRAb, thyroid ultrasound and orbital computed tomography findings. This clonotype was found many times. Its antigen remains unidentified. This CDR3 is built from 15 residues. V was trimmed by 6 bases and J by 3 bases, leaving 15 bases between them. Germline V gives CDR1 WSHSY, CDR2 SAAADI.

The rearrangement links TRBV10-2 to TRBJ1-5; D unclear. Sequencing input: peripheral blood or thyroid tissue (not recorded which). This TCR derives from an adult man with Graves' disease, either hyperthyroidism or ophthalmopathy (not recorded which). The CDR3 region has the DNA TGCGCCAGCAGCGCCCGAGGAAGCCACAATCAGCCCCAGCATTTT. Translated: CASSARGSHNQPQHF.